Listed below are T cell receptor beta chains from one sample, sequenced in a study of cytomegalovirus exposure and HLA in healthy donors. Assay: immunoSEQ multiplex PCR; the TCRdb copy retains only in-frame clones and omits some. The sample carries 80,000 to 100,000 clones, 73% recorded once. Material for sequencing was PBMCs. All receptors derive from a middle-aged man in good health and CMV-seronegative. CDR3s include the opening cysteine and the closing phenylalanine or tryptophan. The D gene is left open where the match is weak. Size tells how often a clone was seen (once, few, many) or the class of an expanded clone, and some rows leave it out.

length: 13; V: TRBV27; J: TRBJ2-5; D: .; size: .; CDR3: CASSKRAGETQYF; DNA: TGTGCCAGCAGCAAGAGGGCGGGGGAGACCCAGTACTTC
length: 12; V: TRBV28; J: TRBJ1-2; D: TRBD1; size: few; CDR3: CASGRQGLGYTF; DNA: TGTGCCAGCGGGAGACAGGGTTTAGGCTACACCTTC
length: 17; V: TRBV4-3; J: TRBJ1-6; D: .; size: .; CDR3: CASSQDLARAQNSPLHF; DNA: TGCGCCAGCAGCCAAGACCTTGCCAGGGCGCAGAATTCACCCCTCCACTTT
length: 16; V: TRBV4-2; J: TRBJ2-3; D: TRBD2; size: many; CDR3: CASSQQAGGPLDTQYF; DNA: TGTGCCAGCAGCCAACAAGCGGGGGGACCTTTGGATACGCAGTATTTT
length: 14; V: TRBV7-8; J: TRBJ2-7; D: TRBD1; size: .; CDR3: CASSLGTGIYEQYF; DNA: TGTGCCAGCAGCTTAGGGACAGGAATCTACGAGCAGTACTTC
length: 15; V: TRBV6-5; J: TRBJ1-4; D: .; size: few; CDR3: CASSRQGLSNEKLFF; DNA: TGTGCCAGCAGTCGCCAGGGGCTGTCTAATGAAAAACTGTTTTTT
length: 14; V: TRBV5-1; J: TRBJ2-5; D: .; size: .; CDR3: CASSRSGVGETQYF; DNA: TGCGCCAGCAGTCGGAGCGGCGTTGGGGAGACCCAGTACTTC
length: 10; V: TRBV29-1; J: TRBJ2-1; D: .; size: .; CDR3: CSVAAGPQFF; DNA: TGCAGCGTCGCCGCGGGACCTCAGTTCTTC
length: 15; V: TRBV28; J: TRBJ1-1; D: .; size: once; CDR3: CASSWPGHQNTEAFF; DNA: TGTGCCAGCAGCTGGCCGGGACATCAGAACACTGAAGCTTTCTTT
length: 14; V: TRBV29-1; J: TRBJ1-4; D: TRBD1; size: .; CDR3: CSVALRGQGEKLFF; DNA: TGCAGCGTTGCTCTCAGGGGGCAGGGCGAAAAACTGTTTTTT
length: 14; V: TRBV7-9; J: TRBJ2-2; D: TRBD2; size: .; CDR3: CASTAGGNTGELFF; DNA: TGTGCCAGCACCGCGGGGGGGAACACCGGGGAGCTGTTTTTT
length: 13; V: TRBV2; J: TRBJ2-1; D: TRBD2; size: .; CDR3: CASRATSGNEQFF; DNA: TGTGCCAGCCGGGCGACTAGCGGGAATGAGCAGTTCTTC
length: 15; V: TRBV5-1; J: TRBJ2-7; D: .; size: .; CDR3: CASSYAGLQSYEQYF; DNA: TGCGCCAGCAGCTACGCGGGGCTCCAATCCTACGAGCAGTACTTC
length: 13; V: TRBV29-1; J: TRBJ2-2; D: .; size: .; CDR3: CSVSRQYTGELFF; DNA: TGCAGCGTATCCCGACAGTACACCGGGGAGCTGTTTTTT
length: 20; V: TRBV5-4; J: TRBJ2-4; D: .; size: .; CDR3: CASSWRIRGTDQKAKNIQYF; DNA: TGTGCCAGCAGCTGGCGTATCCGGGGGACAGACCAAAAAGCCAAAAACATTCAGTACTTC
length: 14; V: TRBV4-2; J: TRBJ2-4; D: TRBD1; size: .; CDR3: CASSQGQGENIQYF; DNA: TGTGCCAGCAGCCAGGGACAGGGCGAAAACATTCAGTACTTC
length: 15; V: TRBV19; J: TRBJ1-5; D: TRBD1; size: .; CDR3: CASSMGTGRNQPQHF; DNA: TGTGCCAGTAGTATGGGGACAGGGCGCAATCAGCCCCAGCATTTT
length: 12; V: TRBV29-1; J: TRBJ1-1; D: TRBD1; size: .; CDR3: CSVVTGGTEAFF; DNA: TGCAGCGTCGTGACAGGGGGGACTGAAGCTTTCTTT
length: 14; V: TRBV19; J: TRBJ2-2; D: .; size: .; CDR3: CASSLMARTGELFF; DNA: TGTGCCAGTAGTCTGATGGCTCGAACCGGGGAGCTGTTTTTT
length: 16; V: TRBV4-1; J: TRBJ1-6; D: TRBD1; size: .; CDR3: CASSQPRTGYNSPLHF; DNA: TGCGCCAGCAGCCAGCCCCGGACAGGGTATAATTCACCCCTCCACTTT
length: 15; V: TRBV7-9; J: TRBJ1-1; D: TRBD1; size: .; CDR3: CASSPPGTGRTEAFF; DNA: TGTGCCAGCAGCCCACCCGGGACAGGGAGGACTGAAGCTTTCTTT
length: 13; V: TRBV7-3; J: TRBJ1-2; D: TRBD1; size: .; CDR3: CASSPGQGEGYTF; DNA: TGTGCCAGCAGCCCCGGACAGGGGGAAGGCTACACCTTC
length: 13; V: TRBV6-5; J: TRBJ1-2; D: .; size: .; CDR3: CASSDAQGYGYTF; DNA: TGTGCCAGCAGCGATGCGCAGGGTTATGGCTACACCTTC
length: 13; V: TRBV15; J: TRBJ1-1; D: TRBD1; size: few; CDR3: CATSRAGGTEAFF; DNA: TGTGCCACCAGCAGAGCAGGGGGCACTGAAGCTTTCTTT
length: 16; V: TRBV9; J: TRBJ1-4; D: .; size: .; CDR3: CASSERGSQTNEKLFF; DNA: TGTGCCAGCAGCGAAAGGGGCAGCCAAACTAATGAAAAACTGTTTTTT
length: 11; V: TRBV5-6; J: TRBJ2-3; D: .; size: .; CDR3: CASSFLDTQYF; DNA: TGTGCCAGCAGCTTCCTAGATACGCAGTATTTT
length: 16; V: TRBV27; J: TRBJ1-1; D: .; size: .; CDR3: CASRITGWTGHTEAFF; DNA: TGTGCCAGCAGGATCACAGGGTGGACGGGGCACACTGAAGCTTTCTTT
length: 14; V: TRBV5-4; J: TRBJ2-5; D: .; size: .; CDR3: CASSLDGAEETQYF; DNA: TGTGCCAGCAGCTTGGATGGGGCGGAAGAGACCCAGTACTTC
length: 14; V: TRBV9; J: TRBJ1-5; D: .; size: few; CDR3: CASSDSYSNQPQHF; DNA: TGTGCCAGCAGCGACAGTTATAGCAATCAGCCCCAGCATTTT
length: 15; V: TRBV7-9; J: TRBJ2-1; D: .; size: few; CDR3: CASSLYRDMDNEQFF; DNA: TGTGCCAGCAGCTTGTACCGGGACATGGACAATGAGCAGTTCTTC
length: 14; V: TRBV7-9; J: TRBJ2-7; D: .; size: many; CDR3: CASSSYRDSYEQYF; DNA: TGTGCCAGCAGCAGTTACAGGGACTCCTACGAGCAGTACTTC
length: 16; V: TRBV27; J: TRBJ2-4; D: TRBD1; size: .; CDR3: CASSSGQGAGWIIQYF; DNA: TGTGCCAGCAGTTCCGGACAGGGGGCGGGATGGATCATTCAGTACTTC
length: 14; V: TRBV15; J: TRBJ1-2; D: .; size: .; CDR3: CATSREDSWDGYTF; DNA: TGTGCCACCAGCAGAGAGGACTCCTGGGATGGCTACACCTTC
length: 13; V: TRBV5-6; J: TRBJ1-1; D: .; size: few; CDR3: CASSFTGNTEAFF; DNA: TGTGCCAGCAGCTTCACGGGGAACACTGAAGCTTTCTTT
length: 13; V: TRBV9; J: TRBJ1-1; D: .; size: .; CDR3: CASSVGGHTEAFF; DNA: TGTGCCAGCAGCGTAGGGGGCCACACTGAAGCTTTCTTT
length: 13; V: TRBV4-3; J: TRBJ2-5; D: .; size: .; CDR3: CASSQGLVETQYF; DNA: TGCGCCAGCAGCCAAGGGCTAGTGGAGACCCAGTACTTC
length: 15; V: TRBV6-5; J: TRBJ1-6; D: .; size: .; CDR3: CASSNLQGLGSPLHF; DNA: TGTGCCAGCAGTAACCTACAGGGTCTAGGATCACCCCTCCACTTT
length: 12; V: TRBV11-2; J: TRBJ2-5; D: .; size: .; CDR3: CASSFDPRAQYF; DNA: TGTGCCAGCAGCTTTGACCCCAGGGCCCAGTACTTC
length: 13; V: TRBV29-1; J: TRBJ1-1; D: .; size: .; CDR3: CSVEPGLVTEAFF; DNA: TGCAGCGTTGAGCCGGGATTAGTCACTGAAGCTTTCTTT
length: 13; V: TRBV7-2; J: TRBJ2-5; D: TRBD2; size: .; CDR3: CASSRGVQETQYF; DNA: TGTGCCAGCAGCCGGGGGGTCCAAGAGACCCAGTACTTC
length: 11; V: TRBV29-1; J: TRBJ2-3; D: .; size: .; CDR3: CSVGHPDTQYF; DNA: TGCAGCGTTGGACACCCCGATACGCAGTATTTT
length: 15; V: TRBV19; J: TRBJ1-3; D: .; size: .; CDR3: CASSIGSLSGNTIYF; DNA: TGTGCCAGTAGTATCGGGAGCCTCTCTGGAAACACCATATATTTT
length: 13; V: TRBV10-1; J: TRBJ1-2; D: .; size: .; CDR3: CASSEKQGDGYTF; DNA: TGCGCCAGCAGTGAAAAACAGGGAGACGGCTACACCTTC
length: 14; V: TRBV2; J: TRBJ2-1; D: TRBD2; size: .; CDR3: CASSVASGGDEQFF; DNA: TGTGCCAGCAGTGTTGCTAGCGGGGGTGATGAGCAGTTCTTC
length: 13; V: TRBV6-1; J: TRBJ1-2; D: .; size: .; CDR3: CASSPDLTGGYTF; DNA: TGTGCCAGCAGTCCCGACCTAACGGGTGGCTACACCTTC
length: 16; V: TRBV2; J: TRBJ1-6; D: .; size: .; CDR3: CASSEATVHNNSPLHF; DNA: TGTGCCAGCAGTGAAGCTACAGTTCACAATAATTCACCCCTCCACTTT
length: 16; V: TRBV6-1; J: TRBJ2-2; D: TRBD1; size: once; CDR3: CASSGRTGGFTGELFF; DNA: TGTGCCAGCAGTGGGAGGACAGGGGGTTTTACCGGGGAGCTGTTTTTT
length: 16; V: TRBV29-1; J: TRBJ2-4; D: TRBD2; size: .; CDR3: CSVQLRGGIAKNIQYF; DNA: TGCAGCGTCCAACTCCGGGGGGGCATAGCCAAAAACATTCAGTACTTC
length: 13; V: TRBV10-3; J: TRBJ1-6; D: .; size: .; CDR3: CAVRSSYNSPLHF; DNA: TGTGCGGTCCGGAGCTCCTATAATTCACCCCTCCACTTT
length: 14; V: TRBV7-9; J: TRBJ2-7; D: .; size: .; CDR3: CASSRSMSSYEQYF; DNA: TGTGCCAGCAGCCGTTCCATGAGCTCCTACGAGCAGTACTTC
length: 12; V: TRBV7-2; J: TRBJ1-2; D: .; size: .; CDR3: CASSFGNYGYTF; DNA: TGTGCCAGCAGCTTTGGCAACTATGGCTACACCTTC